These 23 T cell receptor beta chains were sequenced from one sample in a study of spatial heterogeneity in lung cancer. TCRdb reprocessed the 5' RACE reads via MiXCR and lists one record per CDR3 protein. The table has about 23,000 distinct CDR3 sequences, approximately 4.3% seen once. These receptors are not linked to any known antigen. Specified time point: sample taken at primary tumor resection. Study-wide results and caveats: One measure, the expanded intratumoral alpha and beta TCR count, tracked tumor mutation counts.

The starting material was lung tumor tissue, obtained at surgery. The receptors stem from a male donor with early-stage non-small cell lung cancer.

V and J are TRBV20-1 and TRBJ2-2; TRBD2 aligns across 9 bases. Germline-derived CDR1 and CDR2 are DFQATT and SNEGSKA (reference sequence). Losses at the gene ends were 5 bases for V and 3 bases for J; bases not matched to a gene: 7. The CDR3 loop spans 15 amino acids. CDR3 sequence: CSAWSSGRYTGELFF. For the CDR3, the DNA is TGCAGTGCTTGGAGTAGCGGGAGATACACCGGGGAGCTGTTTTTT.

This clonotype was seen at least ten times. This rearrangement joins TRBV6-2 or TRBV6-3 to TRBJ2-2; 10 bases agree with TRBD1. CDR1 and CDR2 (germline): MNHEY, SVGEGT. The CDR3 is made up of 16 amino acids. With V trimmed by 6 bases and J by 4 bases, 8 bases remained unmatched. The CDR3 sequence: CASRRDRGQGTGELFF. As DNA, the CDR3 is TGTGCCAGCAGACGCGACAGGGGGCAGGGCACCGGGGAGCTGTTTTTT.

This clonotype was detected many times. This sequence joins TRBV20-1 and TRBJ2-7; D is unclear. This CDR3 comprises 11 residues. Germline assignment: CDR1 DFQATT and CDR2 SNEGSKA (reference sequence). V gave up 2 bases and J gave up 7 bases, with 9 bases separating them. The CDR3 loop is CSARPQSEQYF. The DNA for the CDR3 is TGCAGTGCTAGACCCCAGAGTGAGCAGTACTTC.

Sample share makes this clonotype medium-sized. J is TRBJ2-4 and V is TRBV6-2 or TRBV6-3; D is undetermined. This CDR3 is 14 amino acids long. Germline values: CDR1 MNHEY, CDR2 SVGEGT. The V and J ends lost 2 bases and 6 bases respectively, with 11 bases between them. CDR3 in DNA: TGTGCCAGCAGTTACCGGGCAAGAGGAAACATTCAGTACTTC. Its protein product is CASSYRARGNIQYF.

This clonotype was seen repeatedly, ten times or more. The CDR3 loop reads CATSREGRVGEKLFF. The CDR3 region has the DNA TGTGCCACCAGCAGAGAGGGCCGGGTTGGGGAAAAACTGTTTTTT. The J gene is TRBJ1-4, the V gene TRBV15; D not certain. The CDR3 length is 15 residues. V lost 0 bases to trimming and J lost 8 bases, with 13 bases between them. Looked up from germline, CDR1 is LNHNV and CDR2 is YYDKDF (reference sequence).

This clonotype came up many times. This sequence joins TRBV20-1 and TRBJ1-2, with D uncertain. The CDR3 spans 11 residues. Germline V gene lookup returns CDR1 DFQATT and CDR2 SNEGSKA (reference sequence). V was cut by 3 bases and J by 10 bases, with 12 bases left in between. CDR3 in amino acids: CSARDYGDYTF. The CDR3 DNA follows: TGCAGTGCTAGGGACTACGGCGACTACACCTTC.

Ten or more counts support this clonotype. The V call is TRBV20-1, the J call TRBJ1-2, with D unresolved. This CDR3 has 14 amino acids. Looked up from germline, CDR1 is DFQATT and CDR2 is SNEGSKA (reference sequence). V dropped 5 bases and J dropped 5 bases, with 18 bases sitting between them. CDR3 bases: TGCAGTGCTTACAAGGGCACAGTCGATTATGGCTACACCTTC. Translating gives CSAYKGTVDYGYTF.

This clonotype has ten or more counts. The chain combines TRBV29-1 with TRBJ2-6; TRBD1 is a possible D gene (6 bases). The CDR3 runs to 16 residues. V was clipped by 6 bases and J by 0 bases, with 15 bases between them. Germline V lookup: CDR1 SQVTM, CDR2 ANQGSEA. CDR3 amino acids: CSVPQGYSSGANVLTF. The CDR3, as DNA: TGCAGCGTCCCACAGGGATATAGCTCTGGGGCCAACGTCCTGACTTTC.

This chain connects TRBV7-3 to TRBJ1-6; weak D call: TRBD1 (6 bases). The CDR3 consists of 14 residues. The germline V gene encodes CDR1 SGHTA and CDR2 FQGTGA. Trimming removed 5 bases at V and 4 bases at J, with 9 bases between. The CDR3 is CASSTGQYNSPLHF. The CDR3 DNA reads TGTGCCAGCAGCACAGGACAGTATAATTCACCCCTCCACTTT.

Ten or more counts support this clonotype. This chain connects TRBV7-9 to TRBJ1-1; the D gene is possibly TRBD1 (5 bases). Germline CDR1 SEHNR, CDR2 FQNEAQ (reference sequence). The CDR3 is 13 amino acids. Trimming left V 1 base short and J 5 bases short, with 8 bases between. As DNA, the CDR3 is TGTGCCAGCAGCTTAGGGGCAGGGACTGAAGCTTTCTTT. Encoded protein: CASSLGAGTEAFF.

This clonotype was seen repeatedly, ten times or more. The rearrangement links TRBV6-4 to TRBJ2-1, with TRBD1 matching over 10 bases. The V segment lost 10 bases and the J segment 6 bases; nucleotides outside the gene matches: 6. Germline V gene data show CDR1 as MRHNA and CDR2 as SNTAGT. The CDR3 sequence is 13 residues long. CDR3 loop: CATGTGEPNEQFF. CDR3 sequence (DNA): TGTGCCACCGGGACAGGGGAACCCAATGAGCAGTTCTTC.

This clonotype was observed a handful of times. The genes are TRBV7-9 and TRBJ1-2; the D gene is possibly TRBD1 (6 bases). V lost 3 bases, J lost 0 bases, and 14 bases lay in between. CDR3 length equals 16 residues. The germline CDR1 and CDR2 sequences are SEHNR and FQNEAQ (reference sequence). The CDR3 sequence: CASSFEGQRSNYGYTF. CDR3 bases: TGTGCCAGCAGCTTCGAAGGACAGCGCTCTAACTATGGCTACACCTTC.

This clonotype ranks as medium-sized. The chain uses TRBV5-1 and TRBJ1-2, with 7 bases aligning to TRBD1. Germline CDR1 and CDR2: SGHRS and YFSETQ. V lost 5 bases, J lost 6 bases, and 7 bases stayed unmatched. The CDR3 is 13 amino acids. CDR3 loop: CASRLDRDNGYTF. CDR3 DNA sequence: TGCGCCAGCAGACTCGACAGGGATAATGGCTACACCTTC.

This sequence joins TRBV18 and TRBJ2-5, with D unresolved. This CDR3 is 13 amino acids long. V lost 0 bases and J 4 bases, leaving 6 bases between the germline ends. Germline lookup yields CDR1 KGHSH and CDR2 LQKENI. The CDR3 DNA reads as TGTGCCAGCTCACCACCGGGCCGAGAGACCCAGTACTTC. This encodes CASSPPGRETQYF. Variable domain in full (rest from reference TRBV18 and TRBJ2-5): NAGVMQNPRHLVRRRGQEARLRCSPMKGHSHVYWYRQLPEEGLKFMVYLQKENIIDESGMPKERFSAEFPKEGPSILRIQQVVRGDSAAYFCASSPPGRETQYFGPGTRLLVL.

This clonotype was counted a few times. This chain uses TRBV20-1 with TRBJ2-1, with 11 bases aligning to TRBD2. The CDR3 consists of 16 residues. Germline lookup yields CDR1 DFQATT and CDR2 SNEGSKA (reference sequence). Losses at the gene ends were 2 bases for V and 3 bases for J; bases not matched to a gene: 6. The CDR3 nucleotides read TGCAGTGCTAGAAAATCCGGGACTAGCGGCTACAATGAGCAGTTCTTC. Translation gives CSARKSGTSGYNEQFF.

This clonotype was counted many times. This chain connects TRBV28 to TRBJ1-1; the match to TRBD1 covers 7 bases. The CDR3 has 14 amino acids. Germline V gene sequence: CDR1 MDHEN, CDR2 SYDVKM. Losses at the gene ends were 9 bases for V and 1 base for J; bases not matched to a gene: 8. The CDR3 coding sequence is TGTGCCAGAACAGGGGAGAACGGGAACACTGAAGCTTTCTTT. Protein sequence: CARTGENGNTEAFF.

This clonotype was counted at least ten times. The rearrangement uses TRBV27 and TRBJ2-5, with TRBD2 matching over 12 bases. The CDR3 runs to 15 residues. The germline V gene encodes CDR1 MNHEY and CDR2 SMNVEV (reference sequence). V lost 4 bases, J lost 4 bases, and 4 bases stayed unmatched. The DNA for the CDR3 is TGTGCCAGCAGTTCCGGACTAGCGGGACTAGAGACCCAGTACTTC. This codes for CASSSGLAGLETQYF.

V usage is TRBV6-4 and J usage is TRBJ2-3; 11 bases fit TRBD2. V gave up 6 bases and J gave up 6 bases; unmatched junction bases: 8. The CDR3 length is 15 residues. The V gene's germline CDR1 is MRHNA and CDR2 SNTAGT. The chain's CDR3 is CASRTIAGGPDTQYF. The CDR3 DNA reads TGTGCCAGCAGAACGATAGCGGGAGGGCCGGATACGCAGTATTTT.

There are many counts of this clonotype. V usage is TRBV11-2 and J usage is TRBJ1-3; TRBD1 agrees at 8 bases. The CDR3 is 16 amino acids. Losses at the gene ends were 1 base for V and 2 bases for J; bases not matched to a gene: 4. From germline, CDR1 is SGHAT and CDR2 FQNNGV. CDR3: CASSLGTGRTGNTIYF. In nucleotides, the CDR3 is TGTGCCAGCAGCTTAGGGACAGGGCGAACTGGAAACACCATATATTTT.

There are a few counts of this clonotype. The chain joins TRBV7-9 to TRBJ2-7; D uncertain. V was pared by 5 bases and J by 0 bases, with 8 bases between. This CDR3 spans 13 amino acids. Per germline, CDR1 SEHNR and CDR2 FQNEAQ (reference sequence). The CDR3 DNA reads as TGTGCCAGCAGCCCGCCGGTCTCCTACGAGCAGTACTTC. This sequence encodes CASSPPVSYEQYF.

In its sample, this clonotype was seen many times. The V call is TRBV7-2, the J call TRBJ2-1; D is undetermined. CDR3 length equals 13 residues. From germline, CDR1 is SGHTA and CDR2 FQGNSA. Trimming cost V 1 base and J 4 bases, with 5 bases left between them. In DNA, the CDR3 is TGTGCCAGCAGCTTAGGTACGTACAATGAGCAGTTCTTC. Protein: CASSLGTYNEQFF.

Only a few counts were recorded for this clonotype. This chain connects TRBV28 to TRBJ1-1; possible D gene TRBD1, 6 bases. The ends were cut back, 5 bases at V and 0 bases at J, with 13 bases in the middle. CDR1 and CDR2 (germline): MDHEN, SYDVKM. This CDR3 has 15 amino acids. Here the CDR3 reads CASSTSGQMNTEAFF. Here the CDR3 DNA reads TGTGCCAGCAGTACATCCGGACAGATGAACACTGAAGCTTTCTTT.

This clonotype was observed many times. The rearrangement joins TRBV14 to TRBJ2-6; D unresolved. Trimming took off 3 bases at V and 0 bases at J, with 12 bases between the two ends. The V gene's germline CDR1 is SGHDN and CDR2 FVKESK. The CDR3 sequence is 17 residues long. CDR3 nucleotides: TGTGCCAGCAGCCACCCCCGCCCCCACTCTGGGGCCAACGTCCTGACTTTC. Residues: CASSHPRPHSGANVLTF.